Listed here is a single T cell receptor beta chain. This sample was taken from a study of response to subunit inactivated influenza vaccine. Each CDR3 protein gets one entry after TCRdb re-called the RT-PCR reads with MiXCR. The data show about 480,000 distinct CDR3 sequences, with roughly 27% seen just once and approximately 2% held by the top ten. This receptor was obtained from a man aged 50-60 years who received an inactivated influenza vaccine. The sample here was CD4+ T cells sorted from PBMCs, taken more than 4 days after vaccination.

DNA for the CDR3: TGTGCCAGCAGAGCATCCGGGTTAGGAAATCAGCCCCAGCATTTT. This codes for CASRASGLGNQPQHF. V and J are TRBV12-3 or TRBV12-4 and TRBJ1-5; no clear D gene. V was cut by 6 bases and J by 4 bases, with 16 bases left in between. The CDR3 consists of 15 residues.